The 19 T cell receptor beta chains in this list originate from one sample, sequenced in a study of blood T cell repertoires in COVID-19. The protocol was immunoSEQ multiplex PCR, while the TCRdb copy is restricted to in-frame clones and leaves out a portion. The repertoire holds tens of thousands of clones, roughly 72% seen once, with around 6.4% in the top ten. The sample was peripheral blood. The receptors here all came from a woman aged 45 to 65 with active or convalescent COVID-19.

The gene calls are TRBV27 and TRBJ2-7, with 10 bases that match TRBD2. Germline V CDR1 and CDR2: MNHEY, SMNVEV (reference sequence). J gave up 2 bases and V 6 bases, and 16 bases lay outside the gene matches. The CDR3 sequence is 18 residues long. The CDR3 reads CASRTYLSSGTSAYEQYF. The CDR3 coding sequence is TGTGCCAGCAGGACATATCTATCCTCCGGGACTAGCGCCTACGAGCAGTACTTC.

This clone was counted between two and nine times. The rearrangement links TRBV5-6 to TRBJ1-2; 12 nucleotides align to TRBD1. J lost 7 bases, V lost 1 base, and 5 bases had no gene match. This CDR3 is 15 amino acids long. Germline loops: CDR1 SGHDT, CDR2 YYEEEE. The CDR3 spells CASSLSGTGGSGYTF. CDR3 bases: TGTGCCAGCAGCTTGAGCGGGACAGGGGGCAGTGGCTACACCTTC.

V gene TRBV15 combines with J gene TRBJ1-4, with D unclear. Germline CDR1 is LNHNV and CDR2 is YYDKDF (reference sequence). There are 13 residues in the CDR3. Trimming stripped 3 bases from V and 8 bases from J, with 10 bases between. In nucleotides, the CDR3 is TGTGCCACCAGCAGGGGAGCCGGGGAAAAACTGTTTTTT. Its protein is CATSRGAGEKLFF.

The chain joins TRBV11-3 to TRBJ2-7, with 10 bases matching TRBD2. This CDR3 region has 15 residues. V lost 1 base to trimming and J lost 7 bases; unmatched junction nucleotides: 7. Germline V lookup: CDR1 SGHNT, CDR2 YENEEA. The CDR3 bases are TGTGCCAGCAGCTTAGGAGCGGGAGGGAAGGAAGAGCAGTACTTC. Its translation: CASSLGAGGKEEQYF.

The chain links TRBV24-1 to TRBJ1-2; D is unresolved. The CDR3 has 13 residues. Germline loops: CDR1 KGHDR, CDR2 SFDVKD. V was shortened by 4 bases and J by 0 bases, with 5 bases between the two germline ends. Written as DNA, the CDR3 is TGTGCCACCAGTGAAACTACTAACTATGGCTACACCTTC. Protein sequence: CATSETTNYGYTF.

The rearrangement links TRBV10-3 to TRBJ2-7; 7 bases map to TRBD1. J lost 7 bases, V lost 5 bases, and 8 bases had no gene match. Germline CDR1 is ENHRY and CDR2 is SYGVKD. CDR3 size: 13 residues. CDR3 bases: TGTGCCATCAGTCGCGACAGGGTGCGGGAGCAGTACTTC. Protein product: CAISRDRVREQYF.

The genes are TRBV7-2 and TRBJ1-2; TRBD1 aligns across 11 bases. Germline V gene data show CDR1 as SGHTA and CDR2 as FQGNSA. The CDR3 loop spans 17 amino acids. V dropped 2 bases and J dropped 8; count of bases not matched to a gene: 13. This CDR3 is CASSLIALDRGLGGYTF. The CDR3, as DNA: TGTGCCAGCAGCTTAATAGCCCTGGACAGGGGGCTTGGAGGCTACACCTTC. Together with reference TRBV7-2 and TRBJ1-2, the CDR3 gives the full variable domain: GAGVSQSPSNKVTEKGKDVELRCDPISGHTALYWYRQSLGQGLEFLIYFQGNSAPDKSGLPSDRFSAERTGGSVSTLTIQRTQQEDSAVYLCASSLIALDRGLGGYTFGSGTRLTVV.

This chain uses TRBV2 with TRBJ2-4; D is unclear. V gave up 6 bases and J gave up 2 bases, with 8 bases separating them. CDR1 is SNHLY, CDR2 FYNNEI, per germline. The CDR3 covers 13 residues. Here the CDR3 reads CASRAVTKNIQYF. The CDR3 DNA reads TGTGCCAGCAGGGCGGTGACCAAAAACATTCAGTACTTC.

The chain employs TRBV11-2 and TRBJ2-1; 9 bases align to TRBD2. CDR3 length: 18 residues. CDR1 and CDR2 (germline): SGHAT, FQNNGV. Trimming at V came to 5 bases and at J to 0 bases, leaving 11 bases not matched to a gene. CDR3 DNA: TGTGCCAGCAGCGGATTTAGCGGGAGAGAGGGCTCCTACAATGAGCAGTTCTTC. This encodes CASSGFSGREGSYNEQFF.

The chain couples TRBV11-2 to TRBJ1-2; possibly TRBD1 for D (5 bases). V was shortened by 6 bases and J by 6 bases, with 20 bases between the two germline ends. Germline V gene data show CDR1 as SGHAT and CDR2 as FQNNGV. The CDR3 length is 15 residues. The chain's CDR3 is CASRPLRGRYDGYTF. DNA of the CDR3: TGTGCCAGCAGACCGTTGCGGGGCAGATACGATGGCTACACCTTC.

DNA of the CDR3: TGTGCCATCAGACTGGACAGCGGGACTATCGAGCAGTTCTTC. Protein sequence: CAIRLDSGTIEQFF. V is TRBV10-3 and J is TRBJ2-1; maybe TRBD2 (7 bases). V lost 6 bases, J lost 10 bases, and 19 bases lay in between. This CDR3 is 14 amino acids long. CDR1 ENHRY and CDR2 SYGVKD come from the germline V gene.

CDR3 loop: CALAGAQETQYF. The CDR3 DNA reads as TGTGCTCTAGCGGGAGCTCAAGAGACCCAGTACTTC. The chain links TRBV2 to TRBJ2-5; TRBD2 matches 10 bases. Germline CDR1 SNHLY, CDR2 FYNNEI. The CDR3 length is 12 residues.

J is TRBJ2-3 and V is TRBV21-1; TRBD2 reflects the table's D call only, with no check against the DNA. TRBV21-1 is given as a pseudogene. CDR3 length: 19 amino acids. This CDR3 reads CASSKVASGRLTRGDTQYF. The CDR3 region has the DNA TGTGCCAGCAGCAAAGTCGCGAGCGGGAGGCTAACCCGGGGAGATACGCAGTATTTT.

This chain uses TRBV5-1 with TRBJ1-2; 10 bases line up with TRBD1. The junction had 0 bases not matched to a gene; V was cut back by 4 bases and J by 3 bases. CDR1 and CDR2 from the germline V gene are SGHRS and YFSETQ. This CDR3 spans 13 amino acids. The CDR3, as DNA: TGCGCCAGCAGCGGGACAGGGGACTATGGCTACACCTTC. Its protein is CASSGTGDYGYTF.

CDR3 amino acids: CASSRGRGNTEAFF. The DNA of the CDR3 is TGTGCCAGCAGCCGTGGACGGGGGAACACTGAAGCTTTCTTT. The chain is built from TRBV6-5 and TRBJ1-1; D not resolved. Between the trimmed V and J ends, which lost 6 bases and 1 base, there was a span of 12 bases. This CDR3 comprises 14 residues. Looked up from germline, CDR1 is MNHEY and CDR2 is SVGAGI.

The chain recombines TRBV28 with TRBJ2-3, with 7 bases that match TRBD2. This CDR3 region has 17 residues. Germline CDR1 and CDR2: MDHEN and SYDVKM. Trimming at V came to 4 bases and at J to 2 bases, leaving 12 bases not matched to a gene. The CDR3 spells CASSSPGGGLHTDTQYF. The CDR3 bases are TGTGCCAGCAGTTCGCCAGGCGGGGGTCTCCACACAGATACGCAGTATTTT.

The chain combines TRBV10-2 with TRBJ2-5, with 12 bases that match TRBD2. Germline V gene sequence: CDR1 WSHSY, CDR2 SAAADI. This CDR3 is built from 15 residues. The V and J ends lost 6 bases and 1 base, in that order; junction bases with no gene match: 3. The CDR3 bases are TGCGCCAGCAGCAGGACTAGCGGGATCCAAGAGACCCAGTACTTC. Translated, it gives CASSRTSGIQETQYF.

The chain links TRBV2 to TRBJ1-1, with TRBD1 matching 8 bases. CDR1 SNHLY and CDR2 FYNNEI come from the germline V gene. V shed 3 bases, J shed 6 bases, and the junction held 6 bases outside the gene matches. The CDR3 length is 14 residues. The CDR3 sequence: CASSDSQGAAEAFF. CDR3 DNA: TGTGCCAGCAGTGACAGCCAGGGGGCCGCTGAAGCTTTCTTT.

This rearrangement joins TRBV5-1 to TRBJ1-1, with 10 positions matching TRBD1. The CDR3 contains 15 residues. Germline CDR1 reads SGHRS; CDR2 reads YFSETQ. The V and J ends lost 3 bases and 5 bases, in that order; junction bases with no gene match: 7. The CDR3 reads CASSSAGTGVTEAFF. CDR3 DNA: TGCGCCAGCAGCTCCGCCGGGACAGGGGTGACTGAAGCTTTCTTT.